These 13 T cell receptor beta chains were all obtained from the same sample, sequenced in a study of graft-versus-host responses after intestinal transplantation. TCRdb's table, derived via immunoSEQ multiplex PCR, lists solely in-frame clones and lacks some. Altogether about 21,000 clones are present, roughly nine tenths being singletons, with the ten largest covering approximately 4.9%. Sample: PBMCs, taken roughly 65 days after intestinal transplantation. Receptor source: a human patient who received an intestinal transplant, so some T cells may come from the graft donor.

This clone was detected once. The chain links TRBV5-5 to TRBJ1-5; D not resolved. Germline assignment: CDR1 SGHKS and CDR2 YYEKEE (reference sequence). The V gene lost 0 bases and the J gene lost 3 bases, with 10 bases spanning the gap. The CDR3 has 15 residues. This CDR3 reads CASSLGNSNNQPQHF. The CDR3 nucleotides are TGTGCCAGCAGCTTGGGTAATTCGAACAATCAGCCCCAGCATTTT.

V is TRBV19 and J is TRBJ1-2; D gene ambiguous. The CDR3 is made up of 12 amino acids. The germline CDR1 and CDR2 sequences are LNHDA and SQIVND (reference sequence). V dropped 5 bases and J dropped 4 bases, with 8 bases sitting between them. CDR3 amino acids: CASSLGFYGYTF. CDR3 nucleotides: TGTGCCAGTAGTCTCGGGTTCTATGGCTACACCTTC.

The chain carries TRBV7-2 and TRBJ2-1, with D perhaps assigned TRBD1 or TRBD2 (6 bases each). This CDR3 has 16 amino acids. V was shortened by 4 bases and J by 4 bases, with 17 bases between the two germline ends. The germline V gene has CDR1 SGHTA and CDR2 FQGNSA. The CDR3 here is CASSSQNGGLYNEQFF. The CDR3 nucleotides are TGTGCCAGCAGCTCCCAGAACGGGGGCCTGTACAATGAGCAGTTCTTC. The full variable domain, rest sourced from reference TRBV7-2 and TRBJ2-1, is GAGVSQSPSNKVTEKGKDVELRCDPISGHTALYWYRQSLGQGLEFLIYFQGNSAPDKSGLPSDRFSAERTGGSVSTLTIQRTQQEDSAVYLCASSSQNGGLYNEQFFGPGTRLTVL.

This clone was detected only a few times. The gene calls are TRBV6-4 and TRBJ2-1; 13 bases are a match to TRBD2. This CDR3 is built from 14 residues. The junction had 4 bases not matched to a gene; V was cut back by 8 bases and J by 6 bases. The germline V gene encodes CDR1 MRHNA and CDR2 SNTAGT. CDR3: CASAGTSGANEQFF. CDR3 DNA: TGTGCCAGCGCCGGGACTAGCGGGGCCAATGAGCAGTTCTTC.

V is TRBV5-1 and J is TRBJ2-2, with TRBD1 matching over 9 bases. This CDR3 spans 15 amino acids. CDR1 is SGHRS, CDR2 YFSETQ, per germline. J lost 5 bases, V lost 5 bases, and 7 bases had no gene match. CDR3 region: CASRPDRGATGELFF. The CDR3, as DNA: TGCGCCAGCAGGCCTGACAGGGGGGCGACCGGGGAGCTGTTTTTT.

The CDR3 spells CASRARGRDTEAFF. DNA of the CDR3: TGTGCCAGCAGGGCCCGGGGGCGGGACACTGAAGCTTTCTTT. This sequence joins TRBV6-6 and TRBJ1-1; D may be TRBD1 (6 bases). Trimming removed 6 bases at V and 3 bases at J, with 14 bases between. CDR1 and CDR2 (germline): MNHNY, SVGAGI (reference sequence). The CDR3 loop spans 14 amino acids.

V gene TRBV10-3 combines with J gene TRBJ1-2; 11 bases fit TRBD1. The CDR3 runs to 14 residues. Germline V gene data show CDR1 as ENHRY and CDR2 as SYGVKD. The ends lost 4 bases at V and 3 bases at J; junction bases unmatched: 1. This chain's CDR3 is CAISGGQGDYGYTF. The CDR3 region has the DNA TGTGCCATCAGTGGGGGACAGGGGGACTATGGCTACACCTTC.

This clone has only one observation. The chain has TRBV19 and TRBJ2-7, with TRBD1 matching over 7 bases. The trim removed 3 bases at V and 0 bases at J, leaving 14 bases unmatched. This CDR3 contains 18 residues. CDR1 and CDR2 from the germline V gene are LNHDA and SQIVND (reference sequence). CDR3 in amino acids: CASSIAGPRTGNSYEQYF. CDR3 nucleotides: TGTGCCAGTAGTATTGCCGGACCCCGGACAGGAAACTCCTACGAGCAGTACTTC.

This clone was detected only once. CDR3 loop: CASTQGLESSYEQYF. Written as DNA, the CDR3 is TGCGCCAGCACCCAGGGTCTAGAGAGCTCCTACGAGCAGTACTTC. V and J are TRBV4-1 and TRBJ2-7, with D perhaps TRBD1 (5 bases). CDR3 length equals 15 residues. Germline assignment: CDR1 MGHRA and CDR2 YSYEKL. V shed 7 bases and J shed 0 bases, with 16 bases lying between them.

The chain employs TRBV2 and TRBJ2-1, with 9 bases that match TRBD2. Germline V gene sequence: CDR1 SNHLY, CDR2 FYNNEI. This CDR3 contains 15 residues. With V trimmed by 1 base and J by 8 bases, 6 bases remained unmatched. CDR3 region: CASSEVAGGMDEQFF. The CDR3 DNA follows: TGTGCCAGCAGTGAAGTTGCGGGGGGGATGGATGAGCAGTTCTTC. Variable domain in full (rest from reference TRBV2 and TRBJ2-1): EPEVTQTPSHQVTQMGQEVILRCVPISNHLYFYWYRQILGQKVEFLVSFYNNEISEKSEIFDDQFSVERPDGSNFTLKIRSTKLEDSAMYFCASSEVAGGMDEQFFGPGTRLTVL.

The V and J genes are TRBV6-5 and TRBJ1-5; TRBD1 aligns across 8 bases. CDR3 length: 15 residues. From germline, CDR1 is MNHEY and CDR2 SVGAGI. V shed 3 bases and J 1 base; nucleotides not matched to a gene: 2. The CDR3 region is CASSYTGGSNQPQHF. CDR3 bases: TGTGCCAGCAGTTATACAGGGGGAAGCAATCAGCCCCAGCATTTT.

The chain joins TRBV4-3 to TRBJ2-7; 10 nucleotides line up with TRBD2. The germline CDR1 and CDR2 sequences are LGHNA and YSLEER. The ends lost 4 bases at V and 4 bases at J; junction bases unmatched: 4. This CDR3 contains 14 residues. CDR3 nucleotides: TGCGCCAGCAGCCCCGCTAGCGGGAGTTACGAGCAGTACTTC. This translates into CASSPASGSYEQYF.

CDR3 DNA sequence: TGTGCCTGGAGTGCCTCCAGGGGGAACTATGGCTACACCTTC. Protein sequence: CAWSASRGNYGYTF. This rearrangement joins TRBV30 to TRBJ1-2, with 7 bases matching TRBD1. Trimming at V came to 1 base and at J to 2 bases, leaving 4 bases not matched to a gene. CDR1 is GTSNPN and CDR2 is SVGIG in the germline V gene (reference sequence). The CDR3 loop spans 14 amino acids. Combining the CDR3 with reference TRBV30 and TRBJ1-2 gives the whole variable domain SQTIHQWPATLVQPVGSPLSLECTVEGTSNPNLYWYRQAAGRGLQLLFYSVGIGQISSEVPQNLSASRPQDRQFILSSKKLLLSDSGFYLCAWSASRGNYGYTFGSGTRLTVV.